The clone carrying this TCR beta chain came up a few times. A second PCR of 7 to 11 cycles used a sample-barcoded 5' primer and a J-beta primer mix. TCRdb reprocessed the 5' RACE reads via MiXCR and lists one record per CDR3 protein. The data show about 720,000 distinct CDR3 sequences, about a fifth seen once. The source of the sample is a study of blood T cells in healthy people across ages. The sample taken for sequencing was blood. This receptor was obtained from a man between 65 and 79 years old in good health.

CDR3 DNA sequence: TGCGCCAGCAGTAAAACAGGGGTCGGGGAGACCCAGTACTTC. Residues: CASSKTGVGETQYF. The chain couples TRBV4-3 to TRBJ2-5; TRBD1 matches 7 bases. The CDR3 loop spans 14 amino acids. Germline trimming cut 6 bases from V and 5 bases from J; bases unmatched to any gene: 9. The germline V gene encodes CDR1 LGHNA and CDR2 YSLEER.